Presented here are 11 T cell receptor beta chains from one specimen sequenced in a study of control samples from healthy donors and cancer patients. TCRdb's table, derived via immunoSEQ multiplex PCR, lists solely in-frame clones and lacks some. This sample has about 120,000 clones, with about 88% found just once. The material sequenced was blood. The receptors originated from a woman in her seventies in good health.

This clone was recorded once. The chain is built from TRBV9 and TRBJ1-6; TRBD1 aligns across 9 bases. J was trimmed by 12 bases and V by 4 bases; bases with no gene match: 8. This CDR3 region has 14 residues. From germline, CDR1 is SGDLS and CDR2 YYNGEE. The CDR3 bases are TGTGCCAGCAGCCCCGGACAGGGGTTGGTACCCCTCCACTTT. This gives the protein CASSPGQGLVPLHF.

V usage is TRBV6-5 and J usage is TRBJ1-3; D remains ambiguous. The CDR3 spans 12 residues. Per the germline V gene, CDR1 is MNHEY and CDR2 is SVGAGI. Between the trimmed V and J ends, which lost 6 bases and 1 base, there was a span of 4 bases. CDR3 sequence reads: CASRGSGNTIYF. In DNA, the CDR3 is TGTGCCAGCAGGGGGTCTGGAAACACCATATATTTT.

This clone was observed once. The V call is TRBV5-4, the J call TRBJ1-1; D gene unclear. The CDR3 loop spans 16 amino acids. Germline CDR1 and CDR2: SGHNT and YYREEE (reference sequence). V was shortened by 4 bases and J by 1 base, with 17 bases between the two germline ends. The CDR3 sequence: CASSPPPSQQNTEAFF. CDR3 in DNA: TGTGCCAGCAGCCCCCCGCCTAGTCAGCAGAACACTGAAGCTTTCTTT. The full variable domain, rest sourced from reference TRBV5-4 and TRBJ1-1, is ETGVTQSPTHLIKTRGQQVTLRCSSQSGHNTVSWYQQALGQGPQFIFQYYREEENGRGNFPPRFSGLQFPNYSSELNVNALELDDSALYLCASSPPPSQQNTEAFFGQGTRLTVV.

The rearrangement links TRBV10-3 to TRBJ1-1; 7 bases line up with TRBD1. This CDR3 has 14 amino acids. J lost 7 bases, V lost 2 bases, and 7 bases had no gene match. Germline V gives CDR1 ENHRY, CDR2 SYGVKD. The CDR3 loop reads CAISEGGGAGEAFF. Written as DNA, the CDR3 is TGTGCCATCAGTGAGGGAGGGGGCGCGGGTGAAGCTTTCTTT.

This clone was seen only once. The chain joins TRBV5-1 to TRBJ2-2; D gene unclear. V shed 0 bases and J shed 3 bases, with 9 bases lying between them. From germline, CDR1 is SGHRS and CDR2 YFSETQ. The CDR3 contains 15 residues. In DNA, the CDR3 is TGCGCCAGCAGCTTGGCAGGCGAGGACACCGGGGAGCTGTTTTTT. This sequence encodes CASSLAGEDTGELFF.

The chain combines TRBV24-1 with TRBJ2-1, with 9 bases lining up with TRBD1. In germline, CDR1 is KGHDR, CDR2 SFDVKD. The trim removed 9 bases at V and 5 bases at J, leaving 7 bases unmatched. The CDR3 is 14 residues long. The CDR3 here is CATGQGQGNNEQFF. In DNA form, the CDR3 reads TGTGCCACCGGGCAGGGACAGGGTAACAATGAGCAGTTCTTC.

The CDR3 loop is CASSSGHFYGYTF. As DNA, the CDR3 is TGTGCCAGCAGTTCGGGACACTTCTATGGCTACACCTTC. This chain uses TRBV12-3 or TRBV12-4 with TRBJ1-2; perhaps TRBD1 as D (6 bases). Between the trimmed V and J ends, which lost 4 bases and 4 bases, there was a span of 10 bases. CDR3 length equals 13 residues.

In DNA form, the CDR3 reads TGTGCCATCAGTCAAAGTTACTTGGCTACTAATGAAAAACTGTTTTTT. Its protein product is CAISQSYLATNEKLFF. The chain carries TRBV10-3 and TRBJ1-4; D gene ambiguous. The CDR3 loop spans 16 amino acids. Trimming shortened V by 5 bases and J by 2 bases, and 15 bases separated the two germline ends. Germline CDR1 reads ENHRY; CDR2 reads SYGVKD.

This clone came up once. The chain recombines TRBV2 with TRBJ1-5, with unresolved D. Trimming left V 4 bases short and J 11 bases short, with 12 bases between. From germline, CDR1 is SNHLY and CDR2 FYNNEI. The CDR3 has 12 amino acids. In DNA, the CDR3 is TGTGCCAGCAGTGTGTCAACCGAGGCCCAGCATTTT. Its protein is CASSVSTEAQHF. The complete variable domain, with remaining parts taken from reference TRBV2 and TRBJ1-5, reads EPEVTQTPSHQVTQMGQEVILRCVPISNHLYFYWYRQILGQKVEFLVSFYNNEISEKSEIFDDQFSVERPDGSNFTLKIRSTKLEDSAMYFCASSVSTEAQHFGDGTRLSIL.

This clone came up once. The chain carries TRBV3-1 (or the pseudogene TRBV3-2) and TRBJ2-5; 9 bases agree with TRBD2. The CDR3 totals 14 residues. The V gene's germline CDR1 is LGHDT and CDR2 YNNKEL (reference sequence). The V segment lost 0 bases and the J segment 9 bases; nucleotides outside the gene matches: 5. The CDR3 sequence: CASSQEGGGGAQYF. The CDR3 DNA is TGTGCCAGCAGCCAAGAGGGCGGGGGGGGCGCCCAGTACTTC.

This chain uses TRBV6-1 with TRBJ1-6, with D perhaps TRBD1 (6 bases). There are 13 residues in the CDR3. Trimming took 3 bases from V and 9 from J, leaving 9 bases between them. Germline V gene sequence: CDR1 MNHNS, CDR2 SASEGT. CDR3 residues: CASSDGGLSPLHF. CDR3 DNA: TGTGCCAGCAGTGATGGGGGGCTTTCACCCCTCCACTTT.